A selection of T cell receptor beta chains follows, all from one sample in a study of long-term antiretroviral therapy in people with HIV. Clones were sequenced by immunoSEQ multiplex PCR, and TCRdb holds only the in-frame ones, with some missing. In the table there are about 36,000 clones, roughly 85% of which are singletons. The starting material was unsorted PBMCs, obtained 2.2 years after starting antiretroviral therapy. The receptors come from a man between 18 and 35 years old with HIV. Each CDR3 is given with its conserved first and last residue. The D gene is left open where the match is weak. Clone size, where shown, is once, few, many, or a class for clones that have expanded.

V	size	J	D	CDR3	DNA
TRBV7-2	few	TRBJ1-5	NA	CASSWGGINQPQHF	TGTGCCAGCAGCTGGGGCGGCATCAATCAGCCCCAGCATTTT
TRBV5-4	NA	TRBJ1-4	NA	CASSLGSSSGAGEKLFF	TGTGCCAGCAGCTTGGGTTCTTCGTCGGGGGCTGGGGAAAAACTGTTTTTT
TRBV11-2	NA	TRBJ2-1	NA	CASSLVSRNEQFF	TGTGCCAGCAGCTTAGTCTCGAGGAATGAGCAGTTCTTC
TRBV12-5	NA	TRBJ2-3	NA	CASGPAGTDTQYF	TGTGCTAGTGGTCCGGCAGGTACAGATACGCAGTATTTT
TRBV7-9	NA	TRBJ2-7	NA	CASRPLTSYEQYF	TGTGCCAGCCGACCACTTACCTCCTACGAGCAGTACTTC
TRBV5-1	NA	TRBJ1-1	NA	CASSLRRASTEAFF	TGCGCCAGCAGCTTGCGGCGGGCTAGCACTGAAGCTTTCTTT
TRBV6-5	NA	TRBJ2-7	TRBD1	CASSRGQGYEQYF	TGTGCCAGCAGCAGGGGACAGGGGTACGAGCAGTACTTC
TRBV28	NA	TRBJ2-5	NA	CASSFYREETQYF	TGTGCCAGCAGTTTCTACAGGGAAGAGACCCAGTACTTC
TRBV5-1	once	TRBJ2-1	NA	CASSFSGQDYNEQFF	TGCGCCAGCAGCTTTTCGGGACAAGATTACAATGAGCAGTTCTTC
TRBV13	NA	TRBJ2-3	TRBD2	CASSSLAGGRTGDTQYF	TGTGCCAGCAGCTCCCTAGCGGGGGGACGTACTGGAGATACGCAGTATTTT
TRBV7-9	NA	TRBJ2-7	TRBD2	CASSWEGTDEQYF	TGTGCCAGCAGCTGGGAGGGAACCGACGAGCAGTACTTC
TRBV29-1	NA	TRBJ1-1	NA	CSVEKGADTEAFF	TGCAGCGTTGAGAAAGGGGCGGACACTGAAGCTTTCTTT
TRBV5-4	few	TRBJ1-1	NA	CASSLSPGEAFF	TGTGCCAGCAGCTTGAGTCCGGGTGAAGCTTTCTTT
TRBV2	NA	TRBJ2-5	NA	CASSSIAVQETQYF	TGTGCCAGCAGTTCAATAGCGGTACAAGAGACCCAGTACTTC
TRBV11-2	NA	TRBJ1-4	NA	CASSLTRGGNEKLFF	TGTGCCAGCAGCTTAACCAGGGGAGGTAATGAAAAACTGTTTTTT
TRBV5-1	NA	TRBJ2-2	NA	CASSWAAGELFF	TGCGCCAGCAGCTGGGCTGCCGGGGAGCTGTTTTTT
TRBV4-1	NA	TRBJ1-4	NA	CASSHKGGVGVKLFF	TGCGCCAGCAGCCACAAGGGCGGGGTGGGAGTGAAACTGTTTTTT
TRBV19	once	TRBJ1-2	NA	CASSIVLSHLEGYTF	TGTGCCAGTAGTATAGTCCTGTCTCACCTCGAGGGCTACACCTTC
TRBV5-1	NA	TRBJ1-3	NA	CASSLTRTLSGNTIYF	TGCGCCAGCAGCTTGACCAGGACCCTCTCTGGAAACACCATATATTTT
TRBV29-1	NA	TRBJ2-7	NA	CSVEGLLHGTYEQYF	TGCAGCGTTGAAGGCCTTTTGCACGGGACCTACGAGCAGTACTTC
TRBV6-6	NA	TRBJ2-5	TRBD1	CASSLDREKQETQYF	TGTGCCAGCAGTCTGGACAGGGAAAAACAAGAGACCCAGTACTTC
TRBV5-1	NA	TRBJ1-6	TRBD1	CASRGGQGDSPLHF	TGCGCCAGCAGAGGAGGGCAGGGGGATTCACCCCTCCACTTT
TRBV10-3	NA	TRBJ1-1	NA	CAISDRETGTEAFF	TGTGCCATCAGTGACAGGGAGACGGGGACTGAAGCTTTCTTT
TRBV30	NA	TRBJ2-2	NA	CAWSVLRQTRGFAGELFF	TGTGCCTGGAGTGTTTTGAGACAAACAAGGGGGTTCGCCGGGGAGCTGTTTTTT
TRBV28	few	TRBJ2-7	NA	CASHRAEGSYEQYF	TGTGCCAGCCACAGGGCAGAAGGCTCCTACGAGCAGTACTTC
TRBV7-9	NA	TRBJ1-3	NA	CASSLAQRGISGNTIYF	TGTGCCAGCAGCTTAGCGCAAAGGGGCATCTCTGGAAACACCATATATTTT
TRBV9	NA	TRBJ2-3	NA	CASSVGGGAAPDTQYF	TGTGCCAGCAGCGTAGGAGGGGGGGCCGCCCCAGATACGCAGTATTTT